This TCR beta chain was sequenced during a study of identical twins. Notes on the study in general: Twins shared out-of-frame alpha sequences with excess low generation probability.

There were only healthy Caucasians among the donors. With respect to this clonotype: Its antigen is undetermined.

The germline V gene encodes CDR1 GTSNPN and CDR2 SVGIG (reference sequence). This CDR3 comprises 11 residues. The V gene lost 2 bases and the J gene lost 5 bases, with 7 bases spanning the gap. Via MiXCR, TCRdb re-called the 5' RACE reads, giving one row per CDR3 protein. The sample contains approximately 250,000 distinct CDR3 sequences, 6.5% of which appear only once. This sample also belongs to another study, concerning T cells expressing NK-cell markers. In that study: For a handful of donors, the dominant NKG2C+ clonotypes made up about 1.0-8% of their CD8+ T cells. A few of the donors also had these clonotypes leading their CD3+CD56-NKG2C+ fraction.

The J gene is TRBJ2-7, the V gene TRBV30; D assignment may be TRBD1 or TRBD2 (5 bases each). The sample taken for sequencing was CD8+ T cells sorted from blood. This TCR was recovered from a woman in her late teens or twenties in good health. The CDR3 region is CAWSRDDEQYF. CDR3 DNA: TGTGCCTGGAGTAGGGACGACGAGCAGTACTTC.